The next 8 T cell receptor beta chains were all read from a single sample in a study of blood T cell repertoires in COVID-19. Generated by immunoSEQ multiplex PCR, the TCRdb table keeps only in-frame clones and is missing some. The sample consists of 60,000 or so clones, approximately 81% of them appearing once. The sequenced sample consisted of peripheral blood. These receptors originate from an elderly woman with acute or convalescent COVID-19.

V usage is TRBV5-1 and J usage is TRBJ1-4, with 7 bases lining up with TRBD1. Germline V gene sequence: CDR1 SGHRS, CDR2 YFSETQ. The CDR3 runs to 16 residues. The ends lost 4 bases at V and 0 bases at J; junction bases unmatched: 6. In nucleotides, the CDR3 is TGCGCCAGCAGCGACCCCGGACAGGCAACTAATGAAAAACTGTTTTTT. The encoded protein is CASSDPGQATNEKLFF.

The DNA of the CDR3 is TGTGCCAGCAGCTTTTCGGGGACTGAAGCTTTCTTT. It encodes CASSFSGTEAFF. The chain links TRBV11-1 to TRBJ1-1, with unresolved D. V was pared by 3 bases and J by 5 bases, with 7 bases between. The germline V gene encodes CDR1 SGHAT and CDR2 FQDESV (reference sequence). This CDR3 has 12 amino acids.

V gene TRBV5-8 combines with J gene TRBJ1-4, with D perhaps matching TRBD1 (6 bases). CDR3 length: 15 residues. Trimming shortened V by 3 bases and J by 3 bases, and 12 bases separated the two germline ends. Germline V lookup: CDR1 SGHTS, CDR2 YDEGEE. The CDR3 bases are TGTGCCAGCAGCTCGGGGACAACGTCTAATGAAAAACTGTTTTTT. It encodes CASSSGTTSNEKLFF.

The chain links TRBV29-1 to TRBJ2-7, with 10 positions matching TRBD1. This CDR3 comprises 12 residues. Germline loops: CDR1 SQVTM, CDR2 ANQGSEA. Germline trimming cut 7 bases from V and 5 bases from J; bases unmatched to any gene: 5. The CDR3 loop reads CSAGQGGDEQYF. For the CDR3, the DNA is TGCAGCGCTGGACAGGGGGGCGACGAGCAGTACTTC.

The chain employs TRBV15 and TRBJ2-1, with TRBD1 matching 7 bases. CDR1 is LNHNV and CDR2 is YYDKDF in the germline V gene (reference sequence). The CDR3 is 15 amino acids. The V segment lost 5 bases and the J segment 2 bases; nucleotides outside the gene matches: 6. CDR3 DNA: TGTGCCACCAGCGGAACAGGGGCCACCTACAATGAGCAGTTCTTC. Its translation is CATSGTGATYNEQFF. The full variable domain, in which reference TRBV15 and TRBJ2-1 provide the parts outside the CDR3, is DAMVIQNPRYQVTQFGKPVTLSCSQTLNHNVMYWYQQKSSQAPKLLFHYYDKDFNNEADTPDNFQSRRPNTSFCFLDIRSPGLGDTAMYLCATSGTGATYNEQFFGPGTRLTVL.

The chain is built from TRBV2 and TRBJ2-2; D gene uncertain. Trimming shortened V by 4 bases and J by 1 base, and 13 bases separated the two germline ends. Germline V gene lookup returns CDR1 SNHLY and CDR2 FYNNEI. CDR3 size: 16 residues. The CDR3 bases are TGTGCCAGCAGTGGACTTCAAACCCAGAACACCGGGGAGCTGTTTTTT. Protein product: CASSGLQTQNTGELFF.

V gene TRBV5-6 combines with J gene TRBJ2-1; 11 nucleotides line up with TRBD2. The V and J ends lost 2 bases and 3 bases, in that order; junction bases with no gene match: 1. Germline V gives CDR1 SGHDT, CDR2 YYEEEE. The CDR3 extends over 15 amino acids. The CDR3 nucleotides read TGTGCCAGCAGCTTACTAGCGGGAGTCTACAATGAGCAGTTCTTC. Protein: CASSLLAGVYNEQFF.

On this clone itself: This CDR3 is also generated by other DNA sequences in the sample. The rearrangement uses TRBV9 and TRBJ2-2; perhaps TRBD2 as D (6 bases). Trimming shortened V by 0 bases and J by 6 bases, and 12 bases separated the two germline ends. CDR3 length equals 15 residues. CDR1 and CDR2 from the germline V gene are SGDLS and YYNGEE. CDR3 bases: TGTGCCAGCAGCGTAGGCGGGGTTGGGTCCGGGGAGCTGTTTTTT. This codes for CASSVGGVGSGELFF.